Following are 5 T cell receptor beta chains from one sample sequenced in a study of blood T cell repertoires in COVID-19. Generated by immunoSEQ multiplex PCR, the TCRdb table keeps only in-frame clones and is missing some. Here the sample spans about 140,000 clones, just under 90% being singletons. Sequencing used peripheral blood. All receptors derive from a woman older than 75 with acute or convalescent COVID-19.

This clone was counted ten times or more. V usage is TRBV6-6 and J usage is TRBJ1-1; TRBD1 is a possible D gene (5 bases). The CDR3 loop spans 14 amino acids. CDR1 and CDR2 (germline): MNHNY, SVGAGI (reference sequence). V lost 4 bases, J lost 6 bases, and 15 bases lay in between. CDR3 nucleotide sequence: TGTGCCAGCAGTTTGTCAGGGAATTCGGCTGAAGCTTTCTTT. Translating gives CASSLSGNSAEAFF.

This chain connects TRBV5-6 to TRBJ1-6; a possible D gene is TRBD1 (5 bases). From germline, CDR1 is SGHDT and CDR2 YYEEEE. The CDR3 extends over 17 amino acids. Trimming removed 0 bases from V and 7 bases from J, with 17 bases in between. Written as DNA, the CDR3 is TGTGCCAGCAGCTTGGCTGGAGGGACCTGGAGGAATTCACCCCTCCACTTT. Translation gives CASSLAGGTWRNSPLHF. The whole variable domain, filled in from reference TRBV5-6 and TRBJ1-6, reads DAGVTQSPTHLIKTRGQQVTLRCSPKSGHDTVSWYQQALGQGPQFIFQYYEEEERQRGNFPDRFSGHQFPNYSSELNVNALLLGDSALYLCASSLAGGTWRNSPLHFGNGTRLTVT.

The rearrangement joins TRBV5-4 to TRBJ2-2; D is unresolved. CDR3 length: 17 residues. Germline V gene sequence: CDR1 SGHNT, CDR2 YYREEE (reference sequence). V lost 3 bases to trimming and J lost 0 bases, with 15 bases between them. DNA for the CDR3: TGTGCCAGCAGCTCCAGGTCAGGCCCCCCGAACACCGGGGAGCTGTTTTTT. Its protein is CASSSRSGPPNTGELFF.

The chain couples TRBV7-3 to TRBJ2-1; 7 nucleotides align to TRBD2. This CDR3 spans 14 amino acids. V dropped 5 bases and J dropped 7; count of bases not matched to a gene: 8. Germline-derived CDR1 and CDR2 are SGHTA and FQGTGA. CDR3: CASSPGLSQNEQFF. DNA for the CDR3: TGTGCCAGCAGCCCGGGACTATCCCAAAATGAGCAGTTCTTC.

CDR3 nucleotides: TGTGCCAGTAGTCGACAGGGGGTGAACACTGAAGCTTTCTTT. Its translation is CASSRQGVNTEAFF. J is TRBJ1-1 and V is TRBV19, with 9 positions matching TRBD1. The germline CDR1 and CDR2 sequences are LNHDA and SQIVND (reference sequence). V lost 5 bases to trimming and J lost 0 bases; unmatched junction nucleotides: 1. This CDR3 has 14 residues.